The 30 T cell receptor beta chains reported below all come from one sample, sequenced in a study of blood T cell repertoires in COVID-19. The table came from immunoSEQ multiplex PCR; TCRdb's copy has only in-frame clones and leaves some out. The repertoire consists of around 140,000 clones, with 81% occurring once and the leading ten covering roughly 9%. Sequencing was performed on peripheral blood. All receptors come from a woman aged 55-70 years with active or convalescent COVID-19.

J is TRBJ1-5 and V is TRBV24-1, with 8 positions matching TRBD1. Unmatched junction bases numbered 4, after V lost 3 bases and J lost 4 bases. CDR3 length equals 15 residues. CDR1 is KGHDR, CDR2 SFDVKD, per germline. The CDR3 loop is CATSDAGGGNQPQHF. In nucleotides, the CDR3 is TGTGCCACCAGTGATGCAGGGGGCGGAAATCAGCCCCAGCATTTT.

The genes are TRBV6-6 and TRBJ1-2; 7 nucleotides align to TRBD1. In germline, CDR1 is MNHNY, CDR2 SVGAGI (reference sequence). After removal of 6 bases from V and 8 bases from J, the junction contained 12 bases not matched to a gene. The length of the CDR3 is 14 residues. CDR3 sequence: CASSPGQSNGGYTF. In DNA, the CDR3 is TGTGCCAGCAGCCCGGGACAGTCAAATGGAGGCTACACCTTC.

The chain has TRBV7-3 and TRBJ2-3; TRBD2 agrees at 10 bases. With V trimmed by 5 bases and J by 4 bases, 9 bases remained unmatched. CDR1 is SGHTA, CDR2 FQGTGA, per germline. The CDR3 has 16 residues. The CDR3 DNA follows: TGTGCCAGCAGCCTGGGACTAGCGATTGAGGCAGATACGCAGTATTTT. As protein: CASSLGLAIEADTQYF.

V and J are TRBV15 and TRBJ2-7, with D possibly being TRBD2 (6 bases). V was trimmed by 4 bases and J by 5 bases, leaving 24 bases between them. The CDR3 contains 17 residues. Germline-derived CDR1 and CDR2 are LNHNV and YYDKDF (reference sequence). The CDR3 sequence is CATSTDRIADVENEQYF. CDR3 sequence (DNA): TGTGCCACCAGCACCGATAGAATAGCGGACGTCGAGAACGAGCAGTACTTC.

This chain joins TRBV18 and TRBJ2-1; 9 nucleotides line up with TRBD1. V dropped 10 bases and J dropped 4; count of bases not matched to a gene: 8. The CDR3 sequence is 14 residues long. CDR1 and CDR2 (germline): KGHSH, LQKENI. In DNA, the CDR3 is TGTGCCACTTCTGGACAGGGGCTGTACAATGAGCAGTTCTTC. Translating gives CATSGQGLYNEQFF.

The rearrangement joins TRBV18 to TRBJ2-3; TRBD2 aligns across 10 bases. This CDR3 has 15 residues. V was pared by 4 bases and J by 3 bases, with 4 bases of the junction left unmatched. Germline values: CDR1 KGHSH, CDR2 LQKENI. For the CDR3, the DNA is TGTGCCAGCTCACTACAACTAGCGGGGACAGATACGCAGTATTTT. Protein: CASSLQLAGTDTQYF. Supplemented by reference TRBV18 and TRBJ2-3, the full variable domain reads NAGVMQNPRHLVRRRGQEARLRCSPMKGHSHVYWYRQLPEEGLKFMVYLQKENIIDESGMPKERFSAEFPKEGPSILRIQQVVRGDSAAYFCASSLQLAGTDTQYFGPGTRLTVL.

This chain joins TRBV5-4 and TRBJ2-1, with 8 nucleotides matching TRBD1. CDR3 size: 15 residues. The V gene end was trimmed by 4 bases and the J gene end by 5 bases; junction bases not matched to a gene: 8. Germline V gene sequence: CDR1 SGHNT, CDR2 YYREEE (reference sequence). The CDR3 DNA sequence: TGTGCCAGCAGCCCAGGGGGCTCTAGCAACAATGAGCAGTTCTTC. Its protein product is CASSPGGSSNNEQFF.

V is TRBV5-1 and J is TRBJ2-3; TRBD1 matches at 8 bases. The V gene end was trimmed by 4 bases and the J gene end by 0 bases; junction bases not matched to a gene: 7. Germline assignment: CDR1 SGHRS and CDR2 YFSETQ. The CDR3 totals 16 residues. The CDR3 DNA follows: TGCGCCAGCAGCCTCCCCCGGACAGGGAGCACAGATACGCAGTATTTT. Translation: CASSLPRTGSTDTQYF.

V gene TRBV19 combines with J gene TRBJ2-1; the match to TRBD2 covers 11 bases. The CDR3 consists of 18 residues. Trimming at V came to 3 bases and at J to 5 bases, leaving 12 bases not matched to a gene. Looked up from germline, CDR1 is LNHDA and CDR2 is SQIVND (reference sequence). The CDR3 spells CASSIMIAGGINHNEQFF. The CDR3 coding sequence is TGTGCCAGTAGTATTATGATAGCGGGAGGGATCAACCACAATGAGCAGTTCTTC.

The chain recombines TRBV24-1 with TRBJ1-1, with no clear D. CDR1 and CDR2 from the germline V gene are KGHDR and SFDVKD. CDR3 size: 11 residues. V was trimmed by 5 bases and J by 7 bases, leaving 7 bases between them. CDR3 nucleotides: TGTGCCACCAGTGCAACCGGTGAAGCTTTCTTT. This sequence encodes CATSATGEAFF.

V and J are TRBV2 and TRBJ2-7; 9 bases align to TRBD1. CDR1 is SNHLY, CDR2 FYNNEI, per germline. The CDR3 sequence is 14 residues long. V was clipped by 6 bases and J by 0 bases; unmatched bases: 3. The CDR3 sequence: CASRGQGFSYEQYF. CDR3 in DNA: TGTGCCAGCAGAGGACAGGGGTTCTCCTACGAGCAGTACTTC.

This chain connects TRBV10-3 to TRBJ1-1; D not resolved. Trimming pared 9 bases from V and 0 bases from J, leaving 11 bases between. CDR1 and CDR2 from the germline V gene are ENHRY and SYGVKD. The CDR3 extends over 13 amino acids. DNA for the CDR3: TGTGCCATTTCTACCCAAATGAACACTGAAGCTTTCTTT. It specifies CAISTQMNTEAFF.

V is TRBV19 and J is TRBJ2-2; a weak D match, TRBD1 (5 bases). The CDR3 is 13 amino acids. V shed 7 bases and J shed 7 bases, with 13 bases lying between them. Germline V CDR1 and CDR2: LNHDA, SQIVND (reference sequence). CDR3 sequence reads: CASKRQGVGELFF. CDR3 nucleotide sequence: TGTGCCAGTAAACGCCAGGGTGTCGGGGAGCTGTTTTTT.

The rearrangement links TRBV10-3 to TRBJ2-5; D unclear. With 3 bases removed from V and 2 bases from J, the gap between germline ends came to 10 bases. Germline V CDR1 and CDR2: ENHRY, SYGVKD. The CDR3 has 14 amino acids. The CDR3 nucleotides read TGTGCCATCAGTGACTACAGAACACAAGAGACCCAGTACTTC. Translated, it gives CAISDYRTQETQYF.

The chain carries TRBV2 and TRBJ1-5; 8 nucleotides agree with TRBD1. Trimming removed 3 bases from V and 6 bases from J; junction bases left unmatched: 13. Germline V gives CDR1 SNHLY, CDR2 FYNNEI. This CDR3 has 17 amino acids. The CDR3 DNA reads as TGTGCCAGCAGTGATGCTTCCCGGACAGGGATCCGTCAGCCCCAGCATTTT. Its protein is CASSDASRTGIRQPQHF. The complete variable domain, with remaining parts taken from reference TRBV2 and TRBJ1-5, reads EPEVTQTPSHQVTQMGQEVILRCVPISNHLYFYWYRQILGQKVEFLVSFYNNEISEKSEIFDDQFSVERPDGSNFTLKIRSTKLEDSAMYFCASSDASRTGIRQPQHFGDGTRLSIL.

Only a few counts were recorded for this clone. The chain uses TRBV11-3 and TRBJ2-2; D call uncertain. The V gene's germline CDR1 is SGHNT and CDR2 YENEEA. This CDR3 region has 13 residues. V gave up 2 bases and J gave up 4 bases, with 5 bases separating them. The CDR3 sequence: CASSLTRTGELFF. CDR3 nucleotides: TGTGCCAGCAGCTTAACGCGCACCGGGGAGCTGTTTTTT.

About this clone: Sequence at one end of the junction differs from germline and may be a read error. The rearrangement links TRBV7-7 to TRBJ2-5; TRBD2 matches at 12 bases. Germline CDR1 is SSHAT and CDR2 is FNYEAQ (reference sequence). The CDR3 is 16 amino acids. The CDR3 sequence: CASSPRTSGIGETQYF. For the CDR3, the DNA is TGTGCTAGCAGCCCTAGGACTAGCGGGATAGGAGAGACCCAGTACTTC.

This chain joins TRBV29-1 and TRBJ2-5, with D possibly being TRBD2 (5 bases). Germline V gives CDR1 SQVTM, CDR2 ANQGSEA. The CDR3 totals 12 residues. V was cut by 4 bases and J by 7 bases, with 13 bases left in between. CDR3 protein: CSVVVSAPTQYF. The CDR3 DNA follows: TGCAGCGTTGTGGTTAGCGCCCCGACCCAGTACTTC.

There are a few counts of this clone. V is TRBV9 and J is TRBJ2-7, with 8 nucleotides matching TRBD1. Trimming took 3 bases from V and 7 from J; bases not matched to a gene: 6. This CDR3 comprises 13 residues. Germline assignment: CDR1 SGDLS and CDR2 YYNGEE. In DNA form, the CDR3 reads TGTGCCAGCAGCGACGGACAGGGCAAGGAGCAGTACTTC. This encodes CASSDGQGKEQYF.

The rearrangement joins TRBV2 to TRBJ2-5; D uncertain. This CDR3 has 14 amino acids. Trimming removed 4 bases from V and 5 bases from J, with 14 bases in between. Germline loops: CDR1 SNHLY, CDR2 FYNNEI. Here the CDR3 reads CASSVWASGETQYF. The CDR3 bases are TGTGCCAGCAGTGTGTGGGCTTCTGGGGAGACCCAGTACTTC.

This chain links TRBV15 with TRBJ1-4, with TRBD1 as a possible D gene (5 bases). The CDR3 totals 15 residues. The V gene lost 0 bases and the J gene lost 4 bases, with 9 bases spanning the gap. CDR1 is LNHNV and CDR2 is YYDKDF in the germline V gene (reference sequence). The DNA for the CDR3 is TGTGCCACCAGCAGAGATTTAGGGGATAATGAAAAACTGTTTTTT. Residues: CATSRDLGDNEKLFF.

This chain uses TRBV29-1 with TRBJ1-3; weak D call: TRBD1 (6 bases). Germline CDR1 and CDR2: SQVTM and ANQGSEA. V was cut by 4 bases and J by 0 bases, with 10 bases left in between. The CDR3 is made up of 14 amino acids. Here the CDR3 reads CSVGTDVSGNTIYF. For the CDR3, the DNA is TGCAGCGTTGGGACAGACGTCTCTGGAAACACCATATATTTT.

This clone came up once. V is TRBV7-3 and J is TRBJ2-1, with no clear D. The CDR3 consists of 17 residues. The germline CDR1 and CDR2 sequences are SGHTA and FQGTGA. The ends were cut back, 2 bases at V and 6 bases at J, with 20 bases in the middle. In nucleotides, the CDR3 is TGTGCCAGCAGCTTACTCCCCGGTTTAGCCAGAGGCAATGAGCAGTTCTTC. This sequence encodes CASSLLPGLARGNEQFF.

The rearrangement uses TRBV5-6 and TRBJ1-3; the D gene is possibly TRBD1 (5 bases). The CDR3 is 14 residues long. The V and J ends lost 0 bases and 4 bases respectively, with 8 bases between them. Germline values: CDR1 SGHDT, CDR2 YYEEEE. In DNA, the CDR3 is TGTGCCAGCAGCTTGGGGGGACTCGGAAACACCATATATTTT. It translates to CASSLGGLGNTIYF.

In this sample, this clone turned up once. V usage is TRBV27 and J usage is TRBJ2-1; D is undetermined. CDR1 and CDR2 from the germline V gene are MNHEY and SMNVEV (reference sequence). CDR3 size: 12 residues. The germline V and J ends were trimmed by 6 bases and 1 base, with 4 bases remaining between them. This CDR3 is CASSTSYNEQFF. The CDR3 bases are TGTGCCAGCAGCACTTCCTACAATGAGCAGTTCTTC.

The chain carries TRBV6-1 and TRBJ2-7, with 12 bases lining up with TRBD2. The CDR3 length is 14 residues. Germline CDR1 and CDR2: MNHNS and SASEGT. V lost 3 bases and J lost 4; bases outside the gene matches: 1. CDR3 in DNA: TGTGCCAGCAGTGACGGACTAGCGGGATACGAGCAGTACTTC. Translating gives CASSDGLAGYEQYF.

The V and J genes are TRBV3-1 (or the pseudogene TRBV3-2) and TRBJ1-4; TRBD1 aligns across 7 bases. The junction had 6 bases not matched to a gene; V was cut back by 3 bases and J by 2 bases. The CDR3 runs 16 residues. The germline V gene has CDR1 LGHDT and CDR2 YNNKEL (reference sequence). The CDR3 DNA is TGTGCCAGCAGCCAGGGGACAGCAGTGACTAATGAAAAACTGTTTTTT. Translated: CASSQGTAVTNEKLFF.

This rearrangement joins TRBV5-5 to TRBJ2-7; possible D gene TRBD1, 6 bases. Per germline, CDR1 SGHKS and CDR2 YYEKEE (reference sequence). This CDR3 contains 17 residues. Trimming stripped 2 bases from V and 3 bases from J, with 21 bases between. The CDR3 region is CASSLEDSRELYYEQYF. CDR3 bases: TGTGCCAGCAGCTTAGAGGACAGCCGGGAACTATACTACGAGCAGTACTTC.

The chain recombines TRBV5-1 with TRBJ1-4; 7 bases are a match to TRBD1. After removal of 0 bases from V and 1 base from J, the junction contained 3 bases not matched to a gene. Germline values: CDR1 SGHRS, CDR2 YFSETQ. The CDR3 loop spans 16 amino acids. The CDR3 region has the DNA TGCGCCAGCAGCTTGGGACAGGGTAGAACTAATGAAAAACTGTTTTTT. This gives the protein CASSLGQGRTNEKLFF. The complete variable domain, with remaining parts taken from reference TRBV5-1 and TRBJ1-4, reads KAGVTQTPRYLIKTRGQQVTLSCSPISGHRSVSWYQQTPGQGLQFLFEYFSETQRNKGNFPGRFSGRQFSNSRSEMNVSTLELGDSALYLCASSLGQGRTNEKLFFGSGTQLSVL.

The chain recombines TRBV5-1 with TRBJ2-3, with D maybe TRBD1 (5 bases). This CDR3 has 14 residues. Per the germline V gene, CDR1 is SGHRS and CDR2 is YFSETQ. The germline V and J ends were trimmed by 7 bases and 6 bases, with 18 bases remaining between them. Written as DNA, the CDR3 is TGCGCCAGCGAGCAAGGGGCGCTTAGGGATACGCAGTATTTT. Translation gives CASEQGALRDTQYF.